Presented here are 12 T cell receptor beta chains from one specimen sequenced in a study of T cell repertoires in cytomegalovirus infection. TCRdb itself ran the reads through MiXCR, one entry per CDR3 protein. The sample holds approximately 500,000 distinct CDR3 sequences, approximately 10% seen once. The sequencing sample was made of PBMCs. These receptor sequences come from a human donor in good health (CMV status not recorded). Some clones in this sample may be carry-over from other donors' samples.

This clonotype was seen many times. This chain uses TRBV6-1 with TRBJ2-5; D gene unclear. This CDR3 has 13 amino acids. Trimming shortened V by 8 bases and J by 2 bases, and 12 bases separated the two germline ends. Germline CDR1 MNHNS, CDR2 SASEGT. In DNA, the CDR3 is TGTGCCAGCCAAACCCAAATTCAAGAGACCCAGTACTTC. Its protein is CASQTQIQETQYF.

This clonotype occurred many times. The genes are TRBV7-6 and TRBJ2-7; D possibly corresponds to TRBD2 (6 bases). V lost 5 bases and J lost 1, with 18 bases in between. The CDR3 length is 16 residues. Germline V CDR1 and CDR2: SGHVS, FNYEAQ. The CDR3 loop is CASSPVSGLPSYEQYF. DNA of the CDR3: TGTGCCAGCAGCCCCGTTAGCGGACTACCGTCCTACGAGCAGTACTTC.

The table lists this clonotype with many counts. The chain is built from TRBV4-2 and TRBJ2-2; possibly TRBD1 or TRBD2 for D (6 bases each). CDR3 size: 15 residues. Germline V CDR1 and CDR2: LGHNA, YNFKEQ. The V end was cut by 0 bases, the J end by 6 bases, with 11 bases between. CDR3 sequence (DNA): TGTGCCAGCAGCCAAGACAGACGGGGGCCCGGGGAGCTGTTTTTT. Protein: CASSQDRRGPGELFF.

This clonotype was picked up many times. V usage is TRBV6-1 and J usage is TRBJ1-2; a weak D match, TRBD1 (5 bases). V gave up 5 bases and J gave up 7 bases, with 14 bases separating them. Germline V lookup: CDR1 MNHNS, CDR2 SASEGT. The CDR3 extends over 13 amino acids. The CDR3 DNA reads TGTGCCAGCAGTTATGGAACAGGACGTGGCTACACCTTC. It is translated as CASSYGTGRGYTF.

The chain is built from TRBV20-1 and TRBJ2-1; TRBD2 aligns across 15 bases. The CDR3 is made up of 17 amino acids. The J segment lost 0 bases and the V segment lost 6 bases, leaving 6 bases of the junction unmatched. Germline V CDR1 and CDR2: DFQATT, SNEGSKA (reference sequence). The CDR3 coding sequence is TGCAGTGCCCCGGGACTAGCGGGAGGTAGCTCCTACAATGAGCAGTTCTTC. Residues: CSAPGLAGGSSYNEQFF.

The sample holds a few counts of this clonotype. V and J are TRBV9 and TRBJ1-5, with a weak D call TRBD1 (6 bases). V gave up 3 bases and J gave up 2 bases, with 12 bases separating them. The germline V gene encodes CDR1 SGDLS and CDR2 YYNGEE. The CDR3 has 15 residues. DNA for the CDR3: TGTGCCAGCAGCGAAGGGACATTGGGCAATCAGCCCCAGCATTTT. It yields the protein CASSEGTLGNQPQHF.

This clonotype was picked up a small number of times. The rearrangement uses TRBV27 and TRBJ1-2; 9 bases are shared with TRBD1. Germline lookup yields CDR1 MNHEY and CDR2 SMNVEV (reference sequence). The CDR3 has 15 residues. With V trimmed by 5 bases and J by 5 bases, 9 bases remained unmatched. Written as DNA, the CDR3 is TGTGCCAGCAGTCCAACCCCGACAGGGGGATATGGCTACACCTTC. Translating gives CASSPTPTGGYGYTF.

This clonotype was recorded at least ten times. The V and J genes are TRBV5-1 and TRBJ2-7, with TRBD2 matching 16 bases. Trimming at V came to 5 bases and at J to 2 bases, leaving 10 bases not matched to a gene. Germline CDR1 and CDR2: SGHRS and YFSETQ. This CDR3 contains 18 residues. The CDR3 protein is CASRRGGTSGGAPYEQYF. The CDR3 DNA reads as TGCGCCAGCAGGCGTGGGGGGACTAGCGGGGGGGCCCCCTACGAGCAGTACTTC.

The chain combines TRBV20-1 with TRBJ1-4, with D unclear. V gave up 6 bases and J gave up 8 bases, with 16 bases separating them. The CDR3 loop spans 13 amino acids. Looked up from germline, CDR1 is DFQATT and CDR2 is SNEGSKA (reference sequence). This chain's CDR3 is CSAGEARGEKLFF. The CDR3 region has the DNA TGCAGTGCCGGGGAGGCCCGTGGGGAAAAACTGTTTTTT.

This clonotype has a count of ten or more. The chain is built from TRBV7-3 and TRBJ2-2, with 8 nucleotides matching TRBD2. J gave up 8 bases and V 1 base, and 6 bases lay outside the gene matches. The CDR3 consists of 15 residues. CDR1 and CDR2 from the germline V gene are SGHTA and FQGTGA. CDR3 sequence reads: CASSLNPGGGGELFF. The CDR3 bases are TGTGCCAGCAGCTTAAACCCCGGCGGGGGGGGGGAGCTGTTTTTT.

Only a few counts were recorded for this clonotype. This sequence joins TRBV12-3 or TRBV12-4 and TRBJ1-5; 10 bases agree with TRBD1. Trimming cost V 2 bases and J 7 bases; bases outside gene matches: 8. This CDR3 contains 16 residues. The CDR3 sequence is CASSLRRTGGWQPQHF. The CDR3 DNA is TGTGCCAGCAGTTTAAGAAGGACAGGGGGATGGCAGCCCCAGCATTTT.

This clonotype occurred a few times. The chain has TRBV7-9 and TRBJ1-2; 8 bases map to TRBD1. The CDR3 spans 16 residues. J lost 6 bases, V lost 2 bases, and 11 bases had no gene match. The germline CDR1 and CDR2 sequences are SEHNR and FQNEAQ (reference sequence). CDR3 nucleotide sequence: TGTGCCAGCAGCTTAAATCCTTGGACAGGGAGGCATGGCTACACCTTC. Protein product: CASSLNPWTGRHGYTF.